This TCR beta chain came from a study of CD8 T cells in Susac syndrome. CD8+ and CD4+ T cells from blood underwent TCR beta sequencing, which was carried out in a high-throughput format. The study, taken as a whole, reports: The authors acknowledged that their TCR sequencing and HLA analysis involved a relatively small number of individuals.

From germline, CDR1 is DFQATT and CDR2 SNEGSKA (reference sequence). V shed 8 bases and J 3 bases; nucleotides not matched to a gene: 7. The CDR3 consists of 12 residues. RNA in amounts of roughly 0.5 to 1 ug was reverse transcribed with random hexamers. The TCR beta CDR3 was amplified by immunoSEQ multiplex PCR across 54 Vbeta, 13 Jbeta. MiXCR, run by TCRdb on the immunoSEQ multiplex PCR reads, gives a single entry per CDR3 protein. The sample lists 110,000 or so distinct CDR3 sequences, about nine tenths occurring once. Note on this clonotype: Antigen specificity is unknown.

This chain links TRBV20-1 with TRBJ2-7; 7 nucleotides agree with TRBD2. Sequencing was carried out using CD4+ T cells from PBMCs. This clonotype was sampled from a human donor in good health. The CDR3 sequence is CSPYGLDYEQYF. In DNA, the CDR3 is TGCAGTCCCTACGGACTAGACTACGAGCAGTACTTC.